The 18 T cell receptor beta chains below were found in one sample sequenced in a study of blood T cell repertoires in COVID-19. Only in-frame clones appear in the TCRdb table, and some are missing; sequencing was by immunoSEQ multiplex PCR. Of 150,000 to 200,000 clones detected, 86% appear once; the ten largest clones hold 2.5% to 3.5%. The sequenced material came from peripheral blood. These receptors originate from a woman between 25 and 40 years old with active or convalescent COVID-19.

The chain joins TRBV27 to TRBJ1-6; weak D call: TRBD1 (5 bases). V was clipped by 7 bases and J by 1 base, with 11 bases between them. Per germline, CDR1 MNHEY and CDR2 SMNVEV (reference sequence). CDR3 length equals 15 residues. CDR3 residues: CASTLQGSYNSPLHF. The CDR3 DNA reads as TGTGCCAGCACCCTGCAGGGATCCTATAATTCACCCCTCCACTTT.

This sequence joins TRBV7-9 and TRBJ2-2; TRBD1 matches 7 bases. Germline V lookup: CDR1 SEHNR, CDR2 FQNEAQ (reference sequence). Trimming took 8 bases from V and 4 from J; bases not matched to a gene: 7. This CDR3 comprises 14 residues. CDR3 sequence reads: CASSRGTATGELFF. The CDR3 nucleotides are TGTGCCAGCTCCAGGGGGACAGCCACCGGGGAGCTGTTTTTT.

The CDR3 nucleotides are TGTGCCAGCAGCCCCCGGGACAGGGGGAACACTGAAGCTTTCTTT. This sequence encodes CASSPRDRGNTEAFF. The V and J genes are TRBV3-1 (or the pseudogene TRBV3-2) and TRBJ1-1; 10 nucleotides align to TRBD1. Germline trimming cut 4 bases from V and 1 base from J; bases unmatched to any gene: 3. Per germline, CDR1 LGHDT and CDR2 YNNKEL (reference sequence). The CDR3 spans 15 residues.

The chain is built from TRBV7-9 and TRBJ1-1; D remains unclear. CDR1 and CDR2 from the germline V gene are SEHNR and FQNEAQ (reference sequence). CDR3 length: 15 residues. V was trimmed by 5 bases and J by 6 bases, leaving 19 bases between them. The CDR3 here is CASSPLFGPRAEAFF. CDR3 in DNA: TGTGCCAGCAGCCCACTCTTCGGCCCCCGGGCTGAAGCTTTCTTT.

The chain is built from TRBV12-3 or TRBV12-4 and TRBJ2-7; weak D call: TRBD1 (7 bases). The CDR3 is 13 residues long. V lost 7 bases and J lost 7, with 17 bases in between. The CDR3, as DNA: TGTGCCAGCAACTTGAAGGGGGCGGGGGAGCAGTACTTC. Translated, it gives CASNLKGAGEQYF.

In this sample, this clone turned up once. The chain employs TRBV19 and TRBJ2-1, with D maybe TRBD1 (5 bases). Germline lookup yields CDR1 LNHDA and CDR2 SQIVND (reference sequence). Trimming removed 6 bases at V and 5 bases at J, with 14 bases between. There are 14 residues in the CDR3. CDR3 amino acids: CASSKGLTHNEQFF. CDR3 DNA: TGTGCCAGTAGCAAGGGGCTTACCCACAATGAGCAGTTCTTC.

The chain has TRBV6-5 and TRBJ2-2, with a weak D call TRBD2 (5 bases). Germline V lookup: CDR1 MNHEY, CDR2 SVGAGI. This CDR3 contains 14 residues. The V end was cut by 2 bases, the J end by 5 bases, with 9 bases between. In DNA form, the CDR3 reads TGTGCCAGCAGTTACATGGGAGTTACCGGGGAGCTGTTTTTT. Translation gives CASSYMGVTGELFF.

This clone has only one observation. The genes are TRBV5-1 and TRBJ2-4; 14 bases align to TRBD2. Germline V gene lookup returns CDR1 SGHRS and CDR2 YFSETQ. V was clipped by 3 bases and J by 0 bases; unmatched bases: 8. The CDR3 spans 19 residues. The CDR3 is CASSYISGLAGVAKNIQYF. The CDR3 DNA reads TGCGCCAGCAGCTATATATCGGGACTAGCGGGAGTAGCCAAAAACATTCAGTACTTC.

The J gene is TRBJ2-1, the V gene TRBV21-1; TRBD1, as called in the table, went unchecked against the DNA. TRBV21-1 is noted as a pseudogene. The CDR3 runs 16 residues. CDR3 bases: TGTGCCAGCAGCAAAACAGGTCCTAGCTCCTACAATGAGCAGTTCTTC. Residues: CASSKTGPSSYNEQFF.

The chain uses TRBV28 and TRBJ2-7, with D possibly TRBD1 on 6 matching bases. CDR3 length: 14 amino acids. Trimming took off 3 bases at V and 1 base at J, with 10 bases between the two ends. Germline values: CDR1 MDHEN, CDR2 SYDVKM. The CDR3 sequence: CASSFHGQSYEQYF. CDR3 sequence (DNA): TGTGCCAGCAGTTTTCACGGACAGTCCTACGAGCAGTACTTC.

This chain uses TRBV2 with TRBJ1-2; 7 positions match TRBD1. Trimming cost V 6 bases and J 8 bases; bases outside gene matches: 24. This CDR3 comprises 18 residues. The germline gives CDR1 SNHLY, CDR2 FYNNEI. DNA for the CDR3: TGTGCCAGCAGGCCAGAGGCGACAGGGTCGGCGACATTGGGGGGCTACACCTTC. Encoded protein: CASRPEATGSATLGGYTF.

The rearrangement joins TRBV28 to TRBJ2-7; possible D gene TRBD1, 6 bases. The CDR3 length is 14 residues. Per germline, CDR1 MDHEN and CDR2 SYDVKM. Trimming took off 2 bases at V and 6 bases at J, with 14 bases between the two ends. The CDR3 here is CASSLGAGDGEQYF. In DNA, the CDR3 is TGTGCCAGCAGTTTAGGGGCAGGGGATGGCGAGCAGTACTTC.

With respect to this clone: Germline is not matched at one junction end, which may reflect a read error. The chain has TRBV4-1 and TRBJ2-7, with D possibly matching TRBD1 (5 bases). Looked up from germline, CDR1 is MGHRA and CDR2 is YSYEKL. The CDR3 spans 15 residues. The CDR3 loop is CASSQLFGAGHSPRF. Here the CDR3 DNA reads TGCGCCAGCAGCCAACTGTTTGGGGCAGGCCATTCCCCTCGCTTC.

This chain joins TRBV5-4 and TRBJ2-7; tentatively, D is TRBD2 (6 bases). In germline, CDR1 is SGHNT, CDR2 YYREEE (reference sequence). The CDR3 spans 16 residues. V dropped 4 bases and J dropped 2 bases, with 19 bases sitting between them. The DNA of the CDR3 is TGTGCCAGCAGCCACATCTCACGAGCGGGTGCCTACGAGCAGTACTTC. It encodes CASSHISRAGAYEQYF.

The CDR3 here is CASSQGGGQGAGGYTF. The DNA of the CDR3 is TGTGCCAGCAGCCAAGGAGGCGGGCAGGGGGCTGGCGGCTACACCTTC. The V call is TRBV3-1 (or the pseudogene TRBV3-2), the J call TRBJ1-2, with 8 bases matching TRBD1. CDR3 length: 16 amino acids. V shed 1 base, J shed 8 bases, and the junction held 12 bases outside the gene matches. Germline-derived CDR1 and CDR2 are LGHDT and YNNKEL (reference sequence).

The CDR3 DNA reads as TGTGCCAGCAGCTTAGGGCCGGGACTAGCGGGAGAACGACAAGAGACCCAGTACTTC. Its protein product is CASSLGPGLAGERQETQYF. This chain joins TRBV11-2 and TRBJ2-5; TRBD2 aligns across 14 bases. CDR3 length: 19 amino acids. Trimming at V came to 1 base and at J to 2 bases, leaving 9 bases not matched to a gene. Germline CDR1 reads SGHAT; CDR2 reads FQNNGV.

CDR3 DNA sequence: TGTGCCAGCAGCCCACGGACAGGGCGGCTAGCGGACCTCTACGAGCAGTACTTC. Translated: CASSPRTGRLADLYEQYF. J is TRBJ2-7 and V is TRBV11-2, with D perhaps TRBD1 (8 bases). There are 18 residues in the CDR3. The germline V gene encodes CDR1 SGHAT and CDR2 FQNNGV. V dropped 5 bases and J dropped 3 bases, with 26 bases sitting between them.

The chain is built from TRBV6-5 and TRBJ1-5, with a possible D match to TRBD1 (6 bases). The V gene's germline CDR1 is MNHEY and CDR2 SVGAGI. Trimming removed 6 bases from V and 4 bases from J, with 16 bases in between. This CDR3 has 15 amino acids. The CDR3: CASRSRITGNQPQHF. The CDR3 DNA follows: TGTGCCAGCAGATCCCGGATCACAGGGAATCAGCCCCAGCATTTT.